This TCR beta chain originates from a study of blood T cell repertoires in COVID-19. Overall study: Both acute and convalescent COVID-19 samples were obtained from the United States, Italy and Spain. Sample material is recorded as cDNA or gDNA derived from T cells, B-cell-depleted T cells, or PBMCs.

The V gene's germline CDR1 is SGHTA and CDR2 FQGNSA. The V and J ends lost 2 bases and 1 base respectively, with 11 bases between them. This CDR3 contains 15 residues. In the source study's methods: Estimation of nucleated cell counts relied on the amplification of reference gene primers. Generated by immunoSEQ multiplex PCR, the TCRdb table keeps only in-frame clones and is missing some. Clonal size and the V and J genes are those of that table, whereas D and trimming came from the DNA. The top ten clones hold about 2% of a sample with tens of thousands of clones, roughly four fifths of them seen once.

This chain joins TRBV7-2 and TRBJ2-5, with D tentatively TRBD2 (5 bases). This sequence was found in a woman aged 60-75 years with acute or convalescent COVID-19. The specimen sequenced was peripheral blood. The CDR3 region has the DNA TGTGCCAGCAGCTTACGGGGATTGGGCCAAGAGACCCAGTACTTC. This sequence encodes CASSLRGLGQETQYF.